The 26 T cell receptor beta chains below all came from one sample that was sequenced in a study of PD-1 blockade in classical Hodgkin lymphoma. All the patients suffered relapse after autologous stem cell transplantation, and brentuximab vedotin exposure differed. Some clones are missing from TCRdb's copy, which holds only in-frame ones; the method was immunoSEQ multiplex PCR. The sample has about 23,000 clones, about 65% seen once. The sequences come from peripheral blood mononuclear cells (PBMCs), collected at baseline. These receptors came from a human donor with classical Hodgkin lymphoma.

The chain uses TRBV4-2 and TRBJ2-3; 9 nucleotides align to TRBD2. CDR1 and CDR2 from the germline V gene are LGHNA and YNFKEQ. The CDR3 has 18 residues. With V trimmed by 1 base and J by 2 bases, 10 bases remained unmatched. Here the CDR3 DNA reads TGTGCCAGCAGCCAAGTTAAATCGGCTAGCGGGAACACAGATACGCAGTATTTT. The encoded protein is CASSQVKSASGNTDTQYF.

The chain combines TRBV7-8 with TRBJ2-1; 10 bases are shared with TRBD2. Germline values: CDR1 SGHVS, CDR2 FQNEAQ. Trimming took 2 bases from V and 6 from J; bases not matched to a gene: 7. The CDR3 has 16 residues. CDR3 nucleotide sequence: TGTGCCAGCAGCTTACGAGCGGGAGGGCCGGGCAATGAGCAGTTCTTC. Translated: CASSLRAGGPGNEQFF.

The V and J genes are TRBV28 and TRBJ2-7; D remains unclear. V dropped 6 bases and J dropped 7 bases, with 13 bases sitting between them. This CDR3 comprises 12 residues. Per germline, CDR1 MDHEN and CDR2 SYDVKM. The CDR3 nucleotides are TGTGCCAGCAGCTTCAGCGACACGGAGCAGTACTTC. Translated, it gives CASSFSDTEQYF.

The chain recombines TRBV11-2 with TRBJ2-5, with 7 bases aligning to TRBD1. The CDR3 length is 14 residues. Germline loops: CDR1 SGHAT, CDR2 FQNNGV. Unmatched junction bases numbered 5, after V lost 3 bases and J lost 4 bases. Here the CDR3 DNA reads TGTGCCAGCAGCTTCTCGGCAGGGGGAGAGACCCAGTACTTC. It translates to CASSFSAGGETQYF.

This clone has a single count. The rearrangement uses TRBV2 and TRBJ2-1, with TRBD1 identical over 9 bases. The CDR3 covers 14 residues. V lost 5 bases to trimming and J lost 8 bases; unmatched junction nucleotides: 7. Looked up from germline, CDR1 is SNHLY and CDR2 is FYNNEI. The CDR3 DNA sequence: TGTGCCAGCAGTCAACAGGGGGCGAGGGATGAGCAGTTCTTC. Its translation: CASSQQGARDEQFF.

This chain connects TRBV11-3 to TRBJ2-3; the match to TRBD2 covers 14 bases. The CDR3 is 15 amino acids. Germline loops: CDR1 SGHNT, CDR2 YENEEA. Trimming cost V 4 bases and J 4 bases; bases outside gene matches: 1. The CDR3: CASSSGLAGADTQYF. Here the CDR3 DNA reads TGTGCCAGCAGCTCGGGACTAGCGGGAGCAGATACGCAGTATTTT.

V usage is TRBV4-3 and J usage is TRBJ1-2; tentatively, D is TRBD1 (5 bases). Germline CDR1 and CDR2: LGHNA and YSLEER. Trimming cost V 0 bases and J 0 bases, with 11 bases left between them. The CDR3 totals 16 residues. CDR3 residues: CASSQDPTGPNYGYTF. The CDR3 bases are TGCGCCAGCAGCCAAGATCCCACAGGCCCTAACTATGGCTACACCTTC.

This sequence joins TRBV7-9 and TRBJ1-1, with D uncertain. Per germline, CDR1 SEHNR and CDR2 FQNEAQ (reference sequence). CDR3 length: 11 amino acids. The germline V and J ends were trimmed by 3 bases and 4 bases, with 3 bases remaining between them. CDR3 sequence (DNA): TGTGCCAGCAGCTTTGTCACTGAAGCTTTCTTT. Protein: CASSFVTEAFF.

Note on this clone: At the DNA level, this CDR3 is encoded by other sequences in the same sample as well. This chain uses TRBV20-1 with TRBJ2-7; no clear D gene. V was cut by 0 bases and J by 6 bases, with 6 bases left in between. Germline assignment: CDR1 DFQATT and CDR2 SNEGSKA (reference sequence). This CDR3 region has 11 residues. CDR3: CSARDVSEQYF. The CDR3 bases are TGCAGTGCTAGAGATGTGTCCGAGCAGTACTTC.

The sample holds a few counts of this clone. The rearrangement joins TRBV5-4 to TRBJ2-2; 7 bases map to TRBD2. The CDR3 spans 16 residues. The J segment lost 5 bases and the V segment lost 4 bases, leaving 11 bases of the junction unmatched. Germline V CDR1 and CDR2: SGHNT, YYREEE (reference sequence). The CDR3 loop is CASSRPTTGRTGELFF. The CDR3 DNA is TGTGCCAGCAGCCGACCCACGACCGGGAGGACCGGGGAGCTGTTTTTT.

V and J are TRBV7-8 and TRBJ2-1; perhaps D is TRBD1 or TRBD2 (6 bases each). The V gene lost 7 bases and the J gene lost 3 bases, with 16 bases spanning the gap. Germline-derived CDR1 and CDR2 are SGHVS and FQNEAQ. The CDR3 length is 15 residues. In DNA form, the CDR3 reads TGTGCCAGCAATCCCCCGGGGGCGGGCTACAATGAGCAGTTCTTC. Translating gives CASNPPGAGYNEQFF.

This clone was detected a few times. The chain carries TRBV25-1 and TRBJ2-5; D unclear. CDR3 size: 11 residues. Germline-derived CDR1 and CDR2 are MGHDK and SYGVNS. The ends were cut back, 4 bases at V and 7 bases at J, with 7 bases in the middle. The CDR3, as DNA: TGTGCCAGCAGTGTACGAGGGACCCAGTACTTC. Amino acid sequence: CASSVRGTQYF. Full variable domain (remainder filled in from reference TRBV25-1 and TRBJ2-5): EADIYQTPRYLVIGTGKKITLECSQTMGHDKMYWYQQDPGMELHLIHYSYGVNSTEKGDLSSESTVSRIRTEHFPLTLESARPSHTSQYLCASSVRGTQYFGPGTRLLVL.

The sample holds a few counts of this clone. The CDR3 loop is CASRLNEKLFF. The CDR3 nucleotides read TGTGCCAGCAGATTAAATGAAAAACTGTTTTTT. The chain has TRBV28 and TRBJ1-4, with D uncertain. Trimming left V 6 bases short and J 5 bases short, with 4 bases between. The V gene's germline CDR1 is MDHEN and CDR2 SYDVKM. The CDR3 extends over 11 amino acids.

This clone was detected once. The chain is built from TRBV5-1 and TRBJ2-5; unclear D gene. The CDR3 sequence is 14 residues long. V shed 4 bases and J shed 0 bases, with 10 bases lying between them. Germline V gene lookup returns CDR1 SGHRS and CDR2 YFSETQ. CDR3 sequence reads: CASSTQGYQETQYF. The CDR3 DNA sequence: TGCGCCAGCAGCACCCAAGGCTACCAAGAGACCCAGTACTTC.

The V gene is TRBV18, the J gene TRBJ2-1; TRBD1 aligns across 10 bases. The junction had 9 bases not matched to a gene; V was cut back by 3 bases and J by 4 bases. The germline CDR1 and CDR2 sequences are KGHSH and LQKENI. This CDR3 is 17 amino acids long. CDR3 coding DNA: TGTGCCAGCTCACCGGACAGGGGGTCTTTTGGGTACAATGAGCAGTTCTTC. As protein: CASSPDRGSFGYNEQFF.

The V call is TRBV6-5, the J call TRBJ2-7; 14 bases match TRBD2. V lost 6 bases to trimming and J lost 3 bases; unmatched junction nucleotides: 4. CDR3 size: 15 residues. Looked up from germline, CDR1 is MNHEY and CDR2 is SVGAGI. The CDR3: CASSSGLAGVYEQYF. The CDR3 coding sequence is TGTGCCAGCAGCTCGGGACTAGCGGGAGTCTACGAGCAGTACTTC.

The V gene is TRBV4-1, the J gene TRBJ1-5; 7 nucleotides agree with TRBD1. V lost 1 base to trimming and J lost 11 bases; unmatched junction nucleotides: 20. The CDR3 consists of 18 residues. Germline V gives CDR1 MGHRA, CDR2 YSYEKL. CDR3 amino acids: CASSQVWTQGGLAVAQHF. The CDR3 bases are TGCGCCAGCAGCCAAGTCTGGACCCAGGGGGGGCTAGCGGTTGCCCAGCATTTT.

The chain combines TRBV6-1 with TRBJ2-7; D may correspond to TRBD1 or TRBD2 (5 bases each). The V end lost 6 bases, the J end lost 1 base, and 10 bases lay between the germline ends. The length of the CDR3 is 13 residues. Germline V gives CDR1 MNHNS, CDR2 SASEGT. CDR3 sequence (DNA): TGTGCCAGCAGAACCGGGACGTCCTACGAGCAGTACGTC. Its protein product is CASRTGTSYEQYV.

The J gene is TRBJ2-7, the V gene TRBV19; D may match TRBD1 or TRBD2 (5 bases each). Per germline, CDR1 LNHDA and CDR2 SQIVND (reference sequence). The CDR3 has 15 amino acids. V lost 1 base, J lost 2 bases, and 12 bases lay in between. CDR3 nucleotides: TGTGCCAGTAGTATAGCCGGGACGTTGCCCTACGAGCAGTACTTC. Translation gives CASSIAGTLPYEQYF.

V is TRBV29-1 and J is TRBJ2-3; D gene uncertain. Germline CDR1 reads SQVTM; CDR2 reads ANQGSEA. V dropped 8 bases and J dropped 0 bases, with 12 bases sitting between them. The CDR3 covers 13 residues. CDR3 amino acids: CSFGRTSTDTQYF. CDR3 nucleotide sequence: TGCAGCTTCGGCAGGACCAGCACAGATACGCAGTATTTT.

The chain couples TRBV10-3 to TRBJ1-5, with TRBD1 matching 10 bases. The CDR3 extends over 15 amino acids. V was clipped by 4 bases and J by 4 bases; unmatched bases: 4. The germline V gene has CDR1 ENHRY and CDR2 SYGVKD. The chain's CDR3 is CAISVGTGENQPQHF. CDR3 DNA: TGTGCCATCAGTGTTGGGACAGGGGAGAATCAGCCCCAGCATTTT.

The V and J genes are TRBV5-3 and TRBJ2-3, with D hard to call. TRBV5-3 is labeled an ORF, and its function is uncertain. V lost 0 bases and J 2 bases, leaving 16 bases between the germline ends. The CDR3 has 17 amino acids. The CDR3 DNA is TGTGCCAGAAGCTTGGCCGAGGTCAGCTTTGTCACAGATACGCAGTATTTT. It encodes CARSLAEVSFVTDTQYF.

Details on this clone: Other nucleotide sequences in the sample specify the same CDR3. The chain combines TRBV10-1 with TRBJ2-2, with D possibly TRBD1 on 5 matching bases. From germline, CDR1 is WNHNN and CDR2 SYGVQD (reference sequence). The CDR3 has 12 residues. The V end was cut by 6 bases, the J end by 5 bases, with 7 bases between. CDR3 sequence: CASSTGTGELFF. DNA for the CDR3: TGCGCCAGCAGCACAGGAACCGGGGAGCTGTTTTTT.

The rearrangement uses TRBV13 and TRBJ2-3; TRBD2 is a possible D gene (6 bases). V was pared by 0 bases and J by 4 bases, with 14 bases between. The length of the CDR3 is 16 residues. Looked up from germline, CDR1 is PRHDT and CDR2 is FYEKMQ (reference sequence). The CDR3 nucleotides read TGTGCCAGCAGCTTAGGCGGGAGTGGGTACGCAGATACGCAGTATTTT. It yields the protein CASSLGGSGYADTQYF.

This clone is a singleton in its sample. The V call is TRBV6-5, the J call TRBJ1-6; the D is unclear. The CDR3 sequence is 15 residues long. Trimming shortened V by 0 bases and J by 2 bases, and 5 bases separated the two germline ends. The germline V gene encodes CDR1 MNHEY and CDR2 SVGAGI. For the CDR3, the DNA is TGTGCCAGCAGTTACTCGGGTCCCTATAATTCACCCCTCCACTTT. The encoded protein is CASSYSGPYNSPLHF.

This sequence joins TRBV10-3 and TRBJ2-3; 8 nucleotides line up with TRBD1. With 6 bases clipped from V and 5 bases from J, the junction kept 10 bases outside the gene matches. The CDR3 runs 15 residues. Germline assignment: CDR1 ENHRY and CDR2 SYGVKD. CDR3 bases: TGTGCCATCAGGGCTGGACAGGGAGCTGGAGATACGCAGTATTTT. Protein sequence: CAIRAGQGAGDTQYF.